This is a list of T cell receptor beta chains from one sample in a study of shared clonotypes between healthy human individuals. Sequenced by immunoSEQ multiplex PCR; TCRdb stores in-frame clones only, minus some. The sample has 2 million or so clones, 90% to 95% seen once. Sequencing input: naive CD4+ T cells sorted from blood. These receptors all stem from a man aged 18 to 30 in good health. Both conserved end residues are part of each CDR3. Each record gives: clone size, D gene, V gene, J gene, CDR3 DNA, CDR3 protein. The D gene is left open where the match is weak. The size of a clone is reported for some rows only, either as once, few or many, or as a class for expanded clones.

clone size: once
D gene: TRBD2
V gene: TRBV5-4
J gene: TRBJ2-1
CDR3 DNA: TGTGCCAGCAGCTTGGCTAGCGGGAGGGTCTACAATGAGCAGTTCTTC
CDR3 protein: CASSLASGRVYNEQFF

clone size: NA
D gene: TRBD1
V gene: TRBV18
J gene: TRBJ1-5
CDR3 DNA: TGTGCCAGCTCCACAGACAGGGAGGGAGGACAGCCCCAGCATTTT
CDR3 protein: CASSTDREGGQPQHF

clone size: NA
D gene: NA
V gene: TRBV30
J gene: TRBJ2-4
CDR3 DNA: TGTGCCTGGCAGACAGGGACTAAAAACATTCAGTACTTC
CDR3 protein: CAWQTGTKNIQYF

clone size: NA
D gene: NA
V gene: TRBV2
J gene: TRBJ2-3
CDR3 DNA: TGTGCCAGCTCCCTGGACCCAGATACGCAGTATTTT
CDR3 protein: CASSLDPDTQYF

clone size: NA
D gene: TRBD2
V gene: TRBV15
J gene: TRBJ2-7
CDR3 DNA: TGTGCCACCAGCAGAGTCGGCGGGGGGGAGCAGTACTTC
CDR3 protein: CATSRVGGGEQYF

clone size: NA
D gene: NA
V gene: TRBV6-5
J gene: TRBJ2-4
CDR3 DNA: TGTGCCAGCAGTTACTCTATCGGCATGGGGGGTAACATTCAGTACTTC
CDR3 protein: CASSYSIGMGGNIQYF

clone size: NA
D gene: TRBD1
V gene: TRBV7-8
J gene: TRBJ1-6
CDR3 DNA: TGTGCCAGCAGCACCCGGGGACAGGTTAATTCACCCCTCCACTTT
CDR3 protein: CASSTRGQVNSPLHF

clone size: NA
D gene: TRBD2
V gene: TRBV6-4
J gene: TRBJ2-1
CDR3 DNA: TGTGCCAGCAGTGTCTCCGGACTAGCGGGAGATGAGCAGTTCTTC
CDR3 protein: CASSVSGLAGDEQFF

clone size: NA
D gene: NA
V gene: TRBV7-2
J gene: TRBJ1-2
CDR3 DNA: TGTGCCAGCAGCTTGGGCGGCGCCAGAAAGGGCTACACCTTC
CDR3 protein: CASSLGGARKGYTF

clone size: NA
D gene: NA
V gene: TRBV7-9
J gene: TRBJ2-4
CDR3 DNA: TGTGCCAGCAGCTTAAGACCTGTGGGGGGTACTCTAGCCAAAAACATTCAGTACTTC
CDR3 protein: CASSLRPVGGTLAKNIQYF

clone size: NA
D gene: TRBD2
V gene: TRBV19
J gene: TRBJ2-2
CDR3 DNA: TGTGCCAGTAGATGGACTAGCGGGACGGGCGGGGAGCTGTTTTTT
CDR3 protein: CASRWTSGTGGELFF

clone size: NA
D gene: NA
V gene: TRBV18
J gene: TRBJ1-1
CDR3 DNA: TGTGCCAGCTCACCAATGGGGCCGTCAGGTTTCTTT
CDR3 protein: CASSPMGPSGFF

clone size: NA
D gene: TRBD1
V gene: TRBV15
J gene: TRBJ2-7
CDR3 DNA: TGTGCCACCAGCAGATGGATTGGGACAGGGGCCTACGAGCAGTACTTC
CDR3 protein: CATSRWIGTGAYEQYF

clone size: NA
D gene: TRBD1
V gene: TRBV2
J gene: TRBJ2-1
CDR3 DNA: TGTGCCAGCAACGGACAGGCCCACAATGAGCAGTTCTTC
CDR3 protein: CASNGQAHNEQFF

clone size: once
D gene: NA
V gene: TRBV19
J gene: TRBJ1-4
CDR3 DNA: TGTGCCAGTAGTATGAAGGCAGGAACTAATGAAAAACTGTTTTTT
CDR3 protein: CASSMKAGTNEKLFF

clone size: NA
D gene: NA
V gene: TRBV5-1
J gene: TRBJ2-2
CDR3 DNA: TGCGCCAGCAGCTTGGGCGGAGACGGGGAGCTGTTTTTT
CDR3 protein: CASSLGGDGELFF

clone size: NA
D gene: NA
V gene: TRBV7-2
J gene: TRBJ2-7
CDR3 DNA: TGTGCCAGCAGCTTAAATGGTATGGCAGGGAGCGGCGAGCAGTACTTC
CDR3 protein: CASSLNGMAGSGEQYF

clone size: NA
D gene: NA
V gene: TRBV27
J gene: TRBJ2-2
CDR3 DNA: TGTGCCAGCAGTCCCCGGACACTCCTTAACACCGGGGAGCTGTTTTTT
CDR3 protein: CASSPRTLLNTGELFF

clone size: NA
D gene: NA
V gene: TRBV7-2
J gene: TRBJ2-3
CDR3 DNA: TGTGCCAGCAGCCCCCTTACGTGGCGGGGGCCCAGCGTAGATACGCAGTATTTT
CDR3 protein: CASSPLTWRGPSVDTQYF

clone size: once
D gene: TRBD1
V gene: TRBV9
J gene: TRBJ2-1
CDR3 DNA: TGTGCCAGCAGCGTAGCAGGGGGCGCGGAATTTAGTGAGCAGTTCTTC
CDR3 protein: CASSVAGGAEFSEQFF

clone size: NA
D gene: NA
V gene: TRBV25-1
J gene: TRBJ1-6
CDR3 DNA: TGTGCCACCGCGCGACAAGACTATAATTCACCCCTCCACTTT
CDR3 protein: CATARQDYNSPLHF

clone size: NA
D gene: TRBD1
V gene: TRBV25-1
J gene: TRBJ1-1
CDR3 DNA: TGTGCCAGCAGTGAACCGGGACAGGGTCCTGAAGCTTTCTTT
CDR3 protein: CASSEPGQGPEAFF

clone size: once
D gene: NA
V gene: TRBV7-6
J gene: TRBJ2-5
CDR3 DNA: TGTGCCAGCAGCTTAGGACGACCGTTCGGGGCAGAGACCCAGTACTTC
CDR3 protein: CASSLGRPFGAETQYF

clone size: NA
D gene: TRBD2
V gene: TRBV27
J gene: TRBJ2-2
CDR3 DNA: TGTGCCAGCAGTCCCGGGACTAGGATCGGGGAGCTGTTTTTT
CDR3 protein: CASSPGTRIGELFF

clone size: NA
D gene: NA
V gene: TRBV7-6
J gene: TRBJ1-4
CDR3 DNA: TGTGCCAGCAGCCCCGGACAAGTTGAAAAACTGTTTTTT
CDR3 protein: CASSPGQVEKLFF

clone size: NA
D gene: NA
V gene: TRBV11-2
J gene: TRBJ2-2
CDR3 DNA: TGTGCCAGCAGCTTAATTGGAGGGACGTCCGGGGAGCTGTTTTTT
CDR3 protein: CASSLIGGTSGELFF

clone size: NA
D gene: TRBD2
V gene: TRBV6-5
J gene: TRBJ2-7
CDR3 DNA: TGTGCCAGCAGACCCCTTTCGGGAGGGGTGAACGAGCAGTACTTC
CDR3 protein: CASRPLSGGVNEQYF

clone size: once
D gene: NA
V gene: TRBV19
J gene: TRBJ2-7
CDR3 DNA: TGTGCCAGTAGTATGTGGTCGGTGAAGGACGAGCAGTACTTC
CDR3 protein: CASSMWSVKDEQYF

clone size: NA
D gene: TRBD1
V gene: TRBV7-2
J gene: TRBJ2-4
CDR3 DNA: TGTGCCAGCAGCTGGGACAGGGGAGGGTTAAACATTCAGTACTTC
CDR3 protein: CASSWDRGGLNIQYF

clone size: once
D gene: NA
V gene: TRBV13
J gene: TRBJ2-7
CDR3 DNA: TGTGCCAGCAGCCTAAACCGGATCTACTACGAGCAGTACTTC
CDR3 protein: CASSLNRIYYEQYF

clone size: NA
D gene: NA
V gene: TRBV21-1
J gene: TRBJ2-7
CDR3 DNA: TGTGCCAGCATCCGACAGGGGCGAACCTACGAGCAGTACTTC
CDR3 protein: CASIRQGRTYEQYF

clone size: NA
D gene: NA
V gene: TRBV6-5
J gene: TRBJ1-5
CDR3 DNA: TGTGCCAGCAGTCCGGCCGGTGGGGGTTTGCAGCCCCAGCATTTT
CDR3 protein: CASSPAGGGLQPQHF

clone size: NA
D gene: NA
V gene: TRBV7-9
J gene: TRBJ2-3
CDR3 DNA: TGTGCCAGCAGCTTAGGATCGGGGACCCGCACAGATACGCAGTATTTT
CDR3 protein: CASSLGSGTRTDTQYF

clone size: NA
D gene: NA
V gene: TRBV6-6
J gene: TRBJ2-7
CDR3 DNA: TGTGCCAGCACCAAAGGGGGGGCTAACGGCGAGCAGTACTTC
CDR3 protein: CASTKGGANGEQYF

clone size: NA
D gene: NA
V gene: TRBV7-9
J gene: TRBJ1-2
CDR3 DNA: TGTGCCAGCAGCCCTACCCAGGGAGGTGGCTACACCTTC
CDR3 protein: CASSPTQGGGYTF

clone size: NA
D gene: NA
V gene: TRBV2
J gene: TRBJ2-7
CDR3 DNA: TGTGCCAGCAGTGGTGCCACCGAGCAGTACTTC
CDR3 protein: CASSGATEQYF

clone size: NA
D gene: NA
V gene: TRBV7-9
J gene: TRBJ1-3
CDR3 DNA: TGTGCCAGCAGGGAAACATCTGGAAACACCATATATTTT
CDR3 protein: CASRETSGNTIYF

clone size: NA
D gene: TRBD1
V gene: TRBV10-1
J gene: TRBJ1-3
CDR3 DNA: TGCGCCAGCAGTGAGCCGGGACAGGGAATGACGATCCCTTCTGGAAACACCATATATTTT
CDR3 protein: CASSEPGQGMTIPSGNTIYF

clone size: NA
D gene: TRBD1
V gene: TRBV11-2
J gene: TRBJ2-3
CDR3 DNA: TGTGCCAGCAGCGGCCGGGACAGGATCTTTCTTAGCACAGATACGCAGTATTTT
CDR3 protein: CASSGRDRIFLSTDTQYF

clone size: NA
D gene: TRBD2
V gene: TRBV7-2
J gene: TRBJ2-7
CDR3 DNA: TGTGCCAGCAGCCCGGGACTAGCGGGGTCCTACGAGCAGTACTTC
CDR3 protein: CASSPGLAGSYEQYF

clone size: once
D gene: TRBD1
V gene: TRBV6-5
J gene: TRBJ2-5
CDR3 DNA: TGTGCCAGCAGTTGGGGACAGGGGACCCCTCGGGAGACCCAGTACTTC
CDR3 protein: CASSWGQGTPRETQYF

clone size: many
D gene: NA
V gene: TRBV11-2
J gene: TRBJ2-7
CDR3 DNA: TGTGCCAGCAGCTTAGCCTACGAGCAGTACTTC
CDR3 protein: CASSLAYEQYF

clone size: NA
D gene: NA
V gene: TRBV2
J gene: TRBJ2-7
CDR3 DNA: TGTGCCAGCAGTGGCGGACGGCCGGAGTACTTC
CDR3 protein: CASSGGRPEYF

clone size: NA
D gene: TRBD1
V gene: TRBV18
J gene: TRBJ1-3
CDR3 DNA: TGTGCCAGCTCACCAAAGGGGGCCTCGGACACCATATATTTT
CDR3 protein: CASSPKGASDTIYF

clone size: NA
D gene: NA
V gene: TRBV5-1
J gene: TRBJ2-2
CDR3 DNA: TGCGCCAGCAGCTTGACAACCGGGGAGCTGTTTTTT
CDR3 protein: CASSLTTGELFF

clone size: NA
D gene: NA
V gene: TRBV5-4
J gene: TRBJ2-3
CDR3 DNA: TGTGCCAGCAGCTCGCCCTGGGGAGCGGTCACAGATACGCAGTATTTT
CDR3 protein: CASSSPWGAVTDTQYF